This T cell receptor beta chain was sequenced for a study of blood T cell repertoires in COVID-19 (dated by TCRdb to about 2020). Background on the whole study: The collaborator samples originated in the United States, Italy and Spain and spanned the acute and convalescent phases of COVID-19. The prospective study material was composed of cDNA or gDNA derived from T cells, B-cell-depleted T cells, or PBMCs. Deeply sampled blood TCRbeta repertoires from subjects exposed to, actively infected with, or recovered from COVID-19 were included in the dataset. The repertoires were made available in a free public database intended to serve as a resource for research on the immune response to SARS-CoV-2. Samples came from the ongoing ImmuneRACE study (first 160 participants) plus 1,254 subjects from 6 global collaborators. Sample metadata almost always included a de-identified subject ID, COVID-19 status, age in years and sex. Where HLA class I and class II types were available, the types were taken from metadata supplied by the sample provider, not from assay-based typing.

What the research found in general, with its limitations: The amount of clinical and demographic metadata varied by source and participant and was provided uncurated.

In Seattle, one collaborating source enrolled patients while the infection was active and tracked those patients longitudinally over the course of disease. The collaborating institutions used their own protocols to collect whole blood in K2EDTA tubes. For TCRbeta analysis, collaborator samples were shipped as frozen whole blood, as isolated PBMCs, or as DNA extracted from either sample type. Remarks on this clone: Its antigen is currently not known. Per-base qualities were not stored, and no clone one base away is much larger.

CDR3 length: 15 amino acids, cysteine to phenylalanine. The retained sequence is limited to the CDR3, 45 bases, with the frame set at the first base. CDR1 and CDR2, per the germline V gene (reference sequence), are PRHDT and FYEKMQ. The V end gives up 0 bases and the J end 4 bases, leaving 2 bases in the junction not matched to a gene. TCRbeta CDR3 regions were amplified from genomic DNA using the immunoSEQ Assay, a bias-controlled multiplex PCR. In the source study's methods: The number of nucleated cells in each sample was estimated from the amplification of reference gene primers within the assay. To quantify the absolute abundance of each unique TCRbeta CDR3 rearrangement, sequence reads were collapsed and filtered. Productive Simpson clonality was computed per sample as the square root of Simpson's diversity index over productive rearrangements. The clones in this table, taken by TCRdb from immuneACCESS, are in-frame only. Not every clone is retained; where verified, under half of the shortfall comes from an unresolved V gene, and the cause of the rest is unknown. V and J calls and clone size follow that table, whereas D and trimming were derived from the DNA. Across this sample there are roughly 250,000 clones, with 70% to 85% seen only once. The ten largest clones take up 0.87% of the sample.

This sequence originates from a human donor with COVID-19, enrolled during active disease. The donor label of this sample is uncertain. In this chain, TRBV13 is recombined with TRBJ2-5; TRBD2 matches 10 bases in the middle. Sequenced: peripheral blood. The CDR3 protein is CASSLGLAGVETQYF. The sequenced DNA is TGTGCCAGCAGCTTAGGGCTAGCGGGAGTAGAGACCCAGTACTTC. With the portions outside the CDR3 filled from the reference TRBV13 and TRBJ2-5 genes, the complete variable region becomes AAGVIQSPRHLIKEKRETATLKCYPIPRHDTVYWYQQGPGQDPQFLISFYEKMQSDKGSIPDRFSAQQFSDYHSELNMSSLELGDSALYFCASSLGLAGVETQYFGPGTRLLVL.